This T cell receptor beta chain was captured by sequencing in a study of cytomegalovirus exposure and HLA in healthy donors. Study context: Genotyping showed about 80% of over 350 donors falling in the Caucasian-associated ancestry cluster. Study conclusions and caveats: The authors enumerated around 150 TCR beta chains as linked to cytomegalovirus. About 87% or about 30% of the time was how often most TCR beta V segments were productive, according to an earlier analysis.

From germline, CDR1 is SGHTA and CDR2 FQGNSA. The V and J ends lost 5 bases and 3 bases respectively, with 8 bases between them. This CDR3 region has 13 residues. The PCR contained 60 Vbeta and 13 Jbeta primers. Clones were sequenced by immunoSEQ multiplex PCR, and TCRdb holds only the in-frame ones, with some missing. This sample has 99,000 or so clones, with 78% found just once. Notes on this clone: Its antigen is still unknown.

The chain is built from TRBV7-2 and TRBJ1-5, with unresolved D. This TCR derives from a man aged 25-45 years in good health and CMV-seronegative. The sequenced sample was PBMCs. The DNA of the CDR3 is TGTGCCAGCAGCGAGGTGCCCAATCAGCCCCAGCATTTT. This codes for CASSEVPNQPQHF.